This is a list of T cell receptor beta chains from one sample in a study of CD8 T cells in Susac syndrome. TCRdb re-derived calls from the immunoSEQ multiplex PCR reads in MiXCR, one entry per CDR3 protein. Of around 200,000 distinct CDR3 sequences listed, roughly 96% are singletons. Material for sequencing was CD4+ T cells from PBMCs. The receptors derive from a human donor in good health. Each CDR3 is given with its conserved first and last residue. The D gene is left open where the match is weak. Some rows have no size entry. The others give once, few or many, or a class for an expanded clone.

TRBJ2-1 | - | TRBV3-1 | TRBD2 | CASSLREERNEQFF | TGTGCCAGCAGCCTCCGGGAGGAAAGAAATGAGCAGTTCTTC
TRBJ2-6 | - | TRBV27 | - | CASSFRGVSGANVLTF | TGTGCCAGCAGTTTCAGGGGGGTCTCTGGGGCCAACGTCCTGACTTTC
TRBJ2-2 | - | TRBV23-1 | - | CASSQDRSVTGVGELFF | TGCGCCAGCAGTCAAGATCGCTCAGTTACGGGGGTCGGGGAGCTGTTTTTT
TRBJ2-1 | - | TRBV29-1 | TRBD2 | CSVDRTSGTYNEQFF | TGCAGCGTTGATAGGACTAGCGGGACTTACAATGAGCAGTTCTTC
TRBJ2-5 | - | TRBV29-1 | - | CSVDKGETQYF | TGCAGCGTTGATAAGGGAGAGACCCAGTACTTC
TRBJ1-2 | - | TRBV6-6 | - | CASRLDRENGYTF | TGTGCCAGCAGACTTGACAGAGAAAATGGCTACACCTTC
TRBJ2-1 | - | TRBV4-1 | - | CASSQDNVDEQFF | TGCGCCAGCAGCCAAGATAATGTGGATGAGCAGTTCTTC
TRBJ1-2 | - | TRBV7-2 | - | CASSSRDLSYGYTF | TGTGCCAGCAGCTCCAGGGACCTCTCCTATGGCTACACCTTC
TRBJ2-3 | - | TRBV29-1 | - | CSVPHFQGRPDTQYF | TGCAGCGTTCCCCACTTTCAGGGTCGGCCAGATACGCAGTATTTT
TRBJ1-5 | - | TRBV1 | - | CTSSQACGTVNQPQHF | TGCACCAGCAGCCAAGCGTGCGGGACTGTGAATCAGCCCCAGCATTTT
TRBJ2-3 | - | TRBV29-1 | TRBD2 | CSVDAGGTDTQYF | TGCAGCGTTGATGCGGGAGGGACAGATACGCAGTATTTT
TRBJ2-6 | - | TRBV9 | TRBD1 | CASSVGGGTGAGANVLTF | TGTGCCAGCAGCGTAGGAGGAGGAACAGGGGCTGGGGCCAACGTCCTGACTTTC
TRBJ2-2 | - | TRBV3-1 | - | CASSQGVGAGELFF | TGTGCCAGCAGCCAAGGAGTGGGGGCCGGGGAGCTGTTTTTT
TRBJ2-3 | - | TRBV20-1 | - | CSPRGGLPDTQYF | TGCAGCCCTAGAGGGGGACTACCAGATACGCAGTATTTT
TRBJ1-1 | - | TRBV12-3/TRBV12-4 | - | CASTREGTEAFF | TGTGCCAGCACCCGGGAGGGGACTGAAGCTTTCTTT
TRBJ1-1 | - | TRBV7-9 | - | CASSTRDPGAFF | TGTGCCAGCAGCACACGGGACCCCGGGGCTTTCTTT
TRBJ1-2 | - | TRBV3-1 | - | CASSPGRTNYGYTF | TGTGCCAGCAGCCCAGGGAGGACTAACTATGGCTACACCTTC
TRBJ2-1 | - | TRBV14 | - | CASSQDWAGPGIF | TGTGCCAGCAGCCAAGATTGGGCCGGGCCGGGGATCTTC
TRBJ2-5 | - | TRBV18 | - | CATGRGLEETQYF | TGTGCCACAGGCCGTGGGTTGGAGGAGACCCAGTACTTC
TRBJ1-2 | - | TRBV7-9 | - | CASSLERGAANYGYTF | TGTGCCAGCAGCTTAGAGCGGGGCGCCGCCAACTATGGCTACACCTTC
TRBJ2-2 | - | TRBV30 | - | CAWSVLGFGGELFF | TGTGCCTGGAGTGTACTGGGGTTCGGCGGGGAGCTGTTTTTT
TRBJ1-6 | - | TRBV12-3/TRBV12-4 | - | CASGAPLHF | TGTGCCAGCGGGGCACCCCTCCACTTT
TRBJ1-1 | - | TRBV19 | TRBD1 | CASSILGTENTEAFF | TGTGCCAGTAGTATACTTGGGACAGAGAACACTGAAGCTTTCTTT
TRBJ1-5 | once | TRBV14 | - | CASSQARVNQPQHF | TGTGCCAGCAGCCAAGCCAGGGTCAATCAGCCCCAGCATTTT
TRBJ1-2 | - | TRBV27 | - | CASSRRGYGYTF | TGTGCCAGCAGTCGCAGGGGTTATGGCTACACCTTC
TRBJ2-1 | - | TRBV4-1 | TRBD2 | CASSQTGLRGGEQFF | TGCGCCAGCAGCCAAACAGGACTGCGCGGGGGTGAGCAGTTCTTC
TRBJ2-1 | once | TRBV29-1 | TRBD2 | CSVAPWSGGNNEQFF | TGCAGCGTTGCCCCATGGAGCGGGGGAAACAATGAGCAGTTCTTC
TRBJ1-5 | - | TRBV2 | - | CASSVEGASNQPQHF | TGTGCCAGCAGTGTTGAGGGCGCGAGCAATCAGCCCCAGCATTTT
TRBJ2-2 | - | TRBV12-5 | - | CASGLVEGNTGELFF | TGTGCTAGTGGTTTGGTTGAGGGGAACACCGGGGAGCTGTTTTTT
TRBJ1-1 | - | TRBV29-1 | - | CSAPPWGKDTEAFF | TGCAGCGCTCCACCGTGGGGTAAGGACACTGAAGCTTTCTTT
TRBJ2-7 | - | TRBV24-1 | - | CATSAAGRNEQYF | TGTGCCACCAGTGCGGCAGGGCGGAACGAGCAGTACTTC
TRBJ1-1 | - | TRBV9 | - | CASSPSSGGSTEAFF | TGTGCCAGCAGCCCGTCTTCTGGGGGATCCACTGAAGCTTTCTTT
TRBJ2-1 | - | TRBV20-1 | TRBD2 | CSASPTSLAYNEQFF | TGCAGTGCTAGCCCGACTAGCTTAGCCTACAATGAGCAGTTCTTC
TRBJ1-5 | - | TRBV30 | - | CAWSRSSNQPQHF | TGTGCCTGGAGCCGTTCTAGCAATCAGCCCCAGCATTTT
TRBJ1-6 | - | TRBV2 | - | CASSATDPISPLHF | TGTGCCAGCAGTGCGACGGATCCGATTTCACCCCTCCACTTT
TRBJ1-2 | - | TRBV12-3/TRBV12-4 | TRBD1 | CASSKPGQGSLWGYTF | TGTGCCAGCAGCAAGCCGGGACAGGGTTCCCTCTGGGGCTACACCTTC
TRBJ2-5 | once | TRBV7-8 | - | CASSPATGPPFQETQYF | TGTGCCAGCAGCCCAGCAACAGGACCCCCGTTCCAAGAGACCCAGTACTTC
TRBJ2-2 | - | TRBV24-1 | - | CATIAGTTGELFF | TGTGCCACCATCGCAGGAACGACCGGGGAGCTGTTTTTT
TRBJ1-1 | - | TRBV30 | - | CAWKVSPRPEAFF | TGTGCCTGGAAGGTCAGCCCACGGCCAGAAGCTTTCTTT
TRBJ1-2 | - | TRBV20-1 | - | CSARVTRGAYGYTF | TGCAGTGCTAGGGTTACACGGGGGGCCTATGGCTACACCTTC
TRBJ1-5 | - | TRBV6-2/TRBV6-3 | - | CASSYSGGNQPQHF | TGTGCCAGCAGTTACTCGGGTGGGAATCAGCCCCAGCATTTT
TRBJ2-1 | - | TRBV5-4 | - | CASSTSRSSYNEQFF | TGTGCCAGCAGCACCAGCCGAAGCTCCTACAATGAGCAGTTCTTC
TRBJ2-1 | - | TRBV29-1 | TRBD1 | CSVTGQGAGEQFF | TGCAGCGTTACGGGACAGGGGGCGGGAGAGCAGTTCTTC
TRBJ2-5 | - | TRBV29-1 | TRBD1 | CSARQGARETQYF | TGCAGCGCTAGACAGGGGGCAAGAGAGACCCAGTACTTC
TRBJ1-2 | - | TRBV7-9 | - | CASSIDSAQVYGYTF | TGTGCCAGCAGTATTGACAGCGCTCAGGTCTATGGCTACACCTTC
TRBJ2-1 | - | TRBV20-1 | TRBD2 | CSATTSGGDNEQFF | TGCAGTGCTACCACTAGCGGGGGGGACAATGAGCAGTTCTTC
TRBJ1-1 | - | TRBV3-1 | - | CASSQVNRGNGEAFF | TGTGCCAGCAGCCAAGTCAATCGCGGGAACGGTGAAGCTTTCTTT
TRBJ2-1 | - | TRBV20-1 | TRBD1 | CSASPPGQGFNEQFF | TGCAGTGCTAGCCCTCCGGGACAGGGCTTCAATGAGCAGTTCTTC